The 26 T cell receptor beta chains below come from one sample, sequenced in a study of CD8 T cells in ankylosing spondylitis listed by TCRdb under 2017. Overall results and qualifications from the work: A TCR beta motif made up of several highly homologous amino acid variants appeared to be characteristic of blood from ankylosing spondylitis patients.

These TCRs are of unknown antigen specificity. The library relied on 5' RACE. These reads were obtained on an Illumina HiSeq 2500. TCRdb handled the public reads itself, with Q25 trimming in fastp and clone calling in MiXCR, and kept productive beta chains. For every CDR3 protein sequence, its rows merge into one entry that carries the most common genes and DNA. The sample contains about 450,000 distinct CDR3 sequences, roughly a quarter of them found a single time. Roughly 0.9% of the sample lies in the top ten. Specimen: blood, either unsorted or a sorted T cell fraction (not recorded which). These receptors were obtained from a male donor with ankylosing spondylitis.

A few counts support this clonotype. The chain is built from TRBV10-1 and TRBJ1-2, with D unresolved. Per germline, CDR1 WNHNN and CDR2 SYGVQD (reference sequence). CDR3 size: 15 residues. V lost 0 bases to trimming and J lost 6 bases, with 14 bases between them. CDR3 region: CASSESLFLPHGYTF. Here the CDR3 DNA reads TGCGCCAGCAGTGAGTCGCTCTTTCTTCCACATGGCTACACCTTC.

The table lists this clonotype with a few counts. J is TRBJ2-5 and V is TRBV4-1, with unresolved D. The CDR3 sequence is 13 residues long. Trimming removed 4 bases at V and 4 bases at J, with 10 bases between. The V gene's germline CDR1 is MGHRA and CDR2 YSYEKL. CDR3 nucleotides: TGCGCCAGCAGCCGCGCTAGTCGAGAGACCCAGTACTTC. Its protein is CASSRASRETQYF.

The gene calls are TRBV10-2 and TRBJ1-5, with D unclear. V lost 8 bases and J lost 2, with 13 bases in between. The CDR3 spans 14 residues. Per the germline V gene, CDR1 is WSHSY and CDR2 is SAAADI. The CDR3 nucleotides read TGCGCCAGCTCTGAGGTCCGGGGCAATCAGCCCCAGCATTTT. Its protein product is CASSEVRGNQPQHF.

The chain joins TRBV24-1 to TRBJ2-2; 9 bases align to TRBD1. The trim removed 4 bases at V and 2 bases at J, leaving 4 bases unmatched. Germline lookup yields CDR1 KGHDR and CDR2 SFDVKD. The CDR3 runs to 16 residues. CDR3 loop: CATSDRTGGNTGELFF. The CDR3 region has the DNA TGTGCCACCAGTGACCGTACAGGGGGCAACACCGGGGAGCTGTTTTTT.

In this sample, this clonotype turned up a few times. This rearrangement joins TRBV5-1 to TRBJ1-1; 8 bases fit TRBD1. Germline values: CDR1 SGHRS, CDR2 YFSETQ. Trimming at V came to 5 bases and at J to 4 bases, leaving 10 bases not matched to a gene. CDR3 length: 15 amino acids. The chain's CDR3 is CASSFFLDRVTEAFF. The CDR3 bases are TGCGCCAGCAGTTTTTTCTTGGACAGGGTCACTGAAGCTTTCTTT.

Here the CDR3 DNA reads TGTGCCAGCAATGGGACAGTTGAAGCTTTCTTT. Translating gives CASNGTVEAFF. This chain joins TRBV27 and TRBJ1-1; 7 bases fit TRBD1. This CDR3 is built from 11 residues. The V and J ends lost 7 bases and 7 bases, in that order; junction bases with no gene match: 3. Germline lookup yields CDR1 MNHEY and CDR2 SMNVEV (reference sequence).

The gene calls are TRBV24-1 and TRBJ2-3, with TRBD1 as a possible D gene (5 bases). V lost 9 bases to trimming and J lost 6 bases, with 15 bases between them. Germline CDR1 KGHDR, CDR2 SFDVKD. The CDR3 consists of 13 residues. CDR3 nucleotides: TGTGCCACCTTGGACACCTGGAAGGATACGCAGTATTTT. Translating it yields CATLDTWKDTQYF.

The V gene is TRBV4-1, the J gene TRBJ2-1; 12 bases map to TRBD2. This CDR3 is built from 18 residues. After removal of 1 base from V and 5 bases from J, the junction contained 9 bases not matched to a gene. Germline V gives CDR1 MGHRA, CDR2 YSYEKL. The DNA for the CDR3 is TGCGCCAGCAGCCAAGCGACTAGCGGGAGATCCAACCACAATGAGCAGTTCTTC. Protein sequence: CASSQATSGRSNHNEQFF.

The chain recombines TRBV7-9 with TRBJ1-2; TRBD1 matches at 9 bases. The CDR3 is made up of 12 amino acids. V lost 11 bases and J lost 5; bases outside the gene matches: 6. Looked up from germline, CDR1 is SEHNR and CDR2 is FQNEAQ (reference sequence). The CDR3 nucleotides are TGTGCCGGGGACAGGGTGAAGTATGGCTACACCTTC. Translated, it gives CAGDRVKYGYTF.

The CDR3 nucleotides read TGCAGTGCTCCCCCGTGGGGAGCCTCCTACAATGAGCAGTTCTTC. Translation: CSAPPWGASYNEQFF. This chain uses TRBV20-1 with TRBJ2-1; the D gene is possibly TRBD2 (5 bases). From germline, CDR1 is DFQATT and CDR2 SNEGSKA (reference sequence). The CDR3 sequence is 15 residues long. The V gene lost 5 bases and the J gene lost 0 bases, with 14 bases spanning the gap.

J is TRBJ2-2 and V is TRBV5-1; D remains ambiguous. This CDR3 has 15 amino acids. Trimming shortened V by 0 bases and J by 1 base, and 7 bases separated the two germline ends. Germline CDR1 is SGHRS and CDR2 is YFSETQ. CDR3 DNA: TGCGCCAGCAGCTTGGTCTCCGGGAACACCGGGGAGCTGTTTTTT. The encoded protein is CASSLVSGNTGELFF.

About this clonotype itself: Sequence at one end of the junction differs from germline and may be a read error. The chain has TRBV20-1 and TRBJ2-2; D is unclear. The CDR3 spans 15 residues. In germline, CDR1 is DFQATT, CDR2 SNEGSKA (reference sequence). The CDR3: CRAREAGLGAGELFF. Here the CDR3 DNA reads TGCAGAGCTAGAGAGGCCGGGTTGGGCGCCGGGGAGCTGTTTTTT.

This clonotype has more than one count but fewer than ten. V usage is TRBV3-1 and J usage is TRBJ2-7; 9 nucleotides align to TRBD2. This CDR3 has 21 amino acids. The V and J ends lost 0 bases and 7 bases, in that order; junction bases with no gene match: 25. Germline V CDR1 and CDR2: LGHDT, YNNKEL (reference sequence). The CDR3 bases are TGTGCCAGCAGCCAAGAAGGAAGCTTAGCGGGAGCAGCGCGTTTCAAAAAGGAGCAGTACTTC. Its protein product is CASSQEGSLAGAARFKKEQYF.

The J gene is TRBJ1-4, the V gene TRBV11-2, with TRBD1 as a possible D gene (5 bases). The germline gives CDR1 SGHAT, CDR2 FQNNGV. Trimming shortened V by 2 bases and J by 8 bases, and 15 bases separated the two germline ends. The CDR3 loop spans 15 amino acids. This chain's CDR3 is CASSLIQGTGEKLFF. CDR3 bases: TGTGCCAGCAGCTTAATACAAGGGACGGGCGAAAAACTGTTTTTT.

V and J are TRBV5-5 and TRBJ2-5, with 7 bases that match TRBD2. J gave up 5 bases and V 0 bases, and 10 bases lay outside the gene matches. The CDR3 length is 16 residues. Germline assignment: CDR1 SGHKS and CDR2 YYEKEE (reference sequence). The CDR3 loop reads CASSLGGASSGETQYF. The CDR3 coding sequence is TGTGCCAGCAGCTTGGGGGGAGCTTCTAGCGGCGAGACCCAGTACTTC.

This chain links TRBV20-1 with TRBJ2-1, with D possibly being TRBD2 (5 bases). There are 16 residues in the CDR3. Looked up from germline, CDR1 is DFQATT and CDR2 is SNEGSKA (reference sequence). Trimming left V 6 bases short and J 5 bases short, with 23 bases between. This CDR3 reads CSAAPFDGRPNNEQFF. The DNA for the CDR3 is TGCAGTGCCGCCCCTTTCGATGGGAGACCCAACAATGAGCAGTTCTTC.

The chain uses TRBV5-1 and TRBJ2-3; D is perhaps TRBD2 (5 bases). Trimming pared 0 bases from V and 2 bases from J, leaving 10 bases between. CDR1 is SGHRS, CDR2 YFSETQ, per germline. The CDR3 is 15 amino acids. Here the CDR3 reads CASSLGLPVTDTQYF. The DNA for the CDR3 is TGCGCCAGCAGCTTGGGACTACCTGTCACAGATACGCAGTATTTT. The full variable domain, in which reference TRBV5-1 and TRBJ2-3 provide the parts outside the CDR3, is KAGVTQTPRYLIKTRGQQVTLSCSPISGHRSVSWYQQTPGQGLQFLFEYFSETQRNKGNFPGRFSGRQFSNSRSEMNVSTLELGDSALYLCASSLGLPVTDTQYFGPGTRLTVL.

This clonotype was seen a few times. The chain couples TRBV24-1 to TRBJ2-5; TRBD1 might be the D (7 bases). Trimming shortened V by 3 bases and J by 5 bases, and 15 bases separated the two germline ends. Looked up from germline, CDR1 is KGHDR and CDR2 is SFDVKD. This CDR3 comprises 15 residues. In DNA form, the CDR3 reads TGTGCCACCAGTGATATGAGGACAGGAGGGGAGACCCAGTACTTC. This encodes CATSDMRTGGETQYF.

The genes are TRBV29-1 and TRBJ1-2; no reliable D call. Germline values: CDR1 SQVTM, CDR2 ANQGSEA. The CDR3 is 11 amino acids. Deletions cut 4 bases from V and 4 bases from J, with 7 bases between. This chain's CDR3 is CSVGGSYGYTF. The CDR3 DNA follows: TGCAGCGTTGGGGGTTCCTATGGCTACACCTTC.

The sample holds many counts of this clonotype. The chain combines TRBV29-1 with TRBJ1-1, with 9 bases fitting TRBD1. Trimming took 4 bases from V and 11 from J; bases not matched to a gene: 14. The CDR3 totals 14 residues. CDR1 and CDR2 from the germline V gene are SQVTM and ANQGSEA. The CDR3: CSVGGQGQRVPAFF. CDR3 in DNA: TGCAGCGTTGGGGGACAGGGTCAGCGGGTGCCCGCTTTCTTT.

The chain recombines TRBV7-9 with TRBJ2-5; D unclear. The ends were cut back, 5 bases at V and 5 bases at J, with 9 bases in the middle. CDR3 length: 12 amino acids. Germline V gene sequence: CDR1 SEHNR, CDR2 FQNEAQ (reference sequence). The CDR3 DNA reads as TGTGCCAGCAGCCCGACCTGGGAGACCCAGTACTTC. Protein product: CASSPTWETQYF.

The J gene is TRBJ2-3, the V gene TRBV7-7; TRBD1 is a possible D gene (7 bases). Germline V gene sequence: CDR1 SSHAT, CDR2 FNYEAQ (reference sequence). Deletions cut 3 bases from V and 6 bases from J, with 13 bases between. This CDR3 is built from 14 residues. CDR3 DNA: TGTGCCAGCAGCTTTGGACAGGAGGGGGATACGCAGTATTTT. Translating it yields CASSFGQEGDTQYF.

This chain connects TRBV20-1 to TRBJ2-1; D gene ambiguous. From germline, CDR1 is DFQATT and CDR2 SNEGSKA (reference sequence). Between the trimmed V and J ends, which lost 5 bases and 0 bases, there was a span of 8 bases. CDR3 length equals 13 residues. CDR3 region: CSAVWSSYNEQFF. The CDR3, as DNA: TGCAGTGCTGTTTGGAGCTCCTACAATGAGCAGTTCTTC.

V usage is TRBV20-1 and J usage is TRBJ1-1; the D is unclear. V was trimmed by 6 bases and J by 0 bases, leaving 17 bases between them. Germline CDR1 reads DFQATT; CDR2 reads SNEGSKA (reference sequence). The CDR3 covers 15 residues. The CDR3 region is CSAPPRRGLNTEAFF. CDR3 bases: TGCAGTGCCCCCCCCCGGCGGGGATTGAACACTGAAGCTTTCTTT.

The rearrangement links TRBV28 to TRBJ2-5; 8 nucleotides line up with TRBD1. J gave up 4 bases and V 6 bases, and 10 bases lay outside the gene matches. The CDR3 has 15 residues. CDR1 MDHEN and CDR2 SYDVKM come from the germline V gene. The CDR3 loop reads CASSWKQGVIETQYF. CDR3 nucleotide sequence: TGTGCCAGCAGCTGGAAACAGGGGGTGATAGAGACCCAGTACTTC.

This clonotype showed up just a few times. This chain joins TRBV6-1 and TRBJ2-1; D might be TRBD1 or TRBD2, each matching 5 bases. The V gene lost 6 bases and the J gene lost 7 bases, with 16 bases spanning the gap. The CDR3 extends over 14 amino acids. CDR1 MNHNS and CDR2 SASEGT come from the germline V gene. The CDR3 DNA is TGTGCCAGCAGAAGACCCGGGACGCTTAATGAGCAGTTCTTC. Protein sequence: CASRRPGTLNEQFF.